This T cell receptor beta chain was identified in a study of blood T cell repertoires in COVID-19. Across the study: Both acute and convalescent COVID-19 samples were obtained from the United States, Italy and Spain. T cells, B-cell-depleted T cells, or PBMCs supplied cDNA or gDNA.

Authors' methods: Reference gene primer amplification in the assay estimated nucleated cell counts. The data were produced by immunoSEQ multiplex PCR, yet TCRdb's version contains in-frame clones alone and is incomplete. V and J calls and clone size are those listed in that table; D and trimming were worked out from the DNA. This sample carries roughly 220,000 clones, around four fifths of them seen once, and the ten largest clones take approximately 20%. In its sample, this clone was seen a few times. This CDR3 is 15 amino acids long. CDR1 is SGHNT and CDR2 is YYREEE in the germline V gene (reference sequence). V gave up 0 bases and J gave up 5 bases, with 14 bases separating them.

This sequence was found in a young man with active or convalescent COVID-19. Sequencing was performed on peripheral blood. The V call is TRBV5-4, the J call TRBJ2-5; a weak D match, TRBD2 (5 bases). The CDR3 spells CASSLARAARETQYF. CDR3 in DNA: TGTGCCAGCAGCTTGGCCAGAGCGGCGAGGGAGACCCAGTACTTC.